This is a list of T cell receptor beta chains from one sample in a study of cytomegalovirus exposure and HLA in healthy donors. Profiling relied on immunoSEQ multiplex PCR, and the TCRdb table lists in-frame clones only, not all of them. This table holds about 140,000 clones, roughly 80% found once. The sample taken for sequencing was PBMCs. These receptor sequences come from a woman aged 30 to 39 in good health and CMV-seronegative. CDR3s include the opening cysteine and the closing phenylalanine or tryptophan. D genes are given only for firm matches. Only part of the rows carry a size: once, few, many, or a class if the clone is expanded.

v_gene: TRBV7-3
abundance: NA
d_gene: NA
j_gene: TRBJ2-3
CDR3nt: TGTGCCAGCAGCTTAAGGGTAGGGGAACCAGATACGCAGTATTTT
CDR3aa: CASSLRVGEPDTQYF

v_gene: TRBV23-1
abundance: NA
d_gene: NA
j_gene: TRBJ2-7
CDR3nt: TGCGCCAGCAGTCAATCTCGGCAGGGGGGCTCCTACGAGCAGTACTTC
CDR3aa: CASSQSRQGGSYEQYF

v_gene: TRBV11-3
abundance: NA
d_gene: TRBD2
j_gene: TRBJ2-3
CDR3nt: TGTGCCAGCAGCTTAGGCGGGAGGGCCCTGGATACGCAGTATTTT
CDR3aa: CASSLGGRALDTQYF

v_gene: TRBV9
abundance: NA
d_gene: NA
j_gene: TRBJ2-1
CDR3nt: TGTGCCAGCAGCGTAGTTGGGGGCACCCATGAGCAGTTCTTC
CDR3aa: CASSVVGGTHEQFF

v_gene: TRBV9
abundance: NA
d_gene: NA
j_gene: TRBJ2-5
CDR3nt: TGTGCCAGCAGCGTAGCTGGGGGGTACCAAGAGACCCAGTACTTC
CDR3aa: CASSVAGGYQETQYF

v_gene: TRBV2
abundance: once
d_gene: TRBD1
j_gene: TRBJ1-3
CDR3nt: TGTGCCAGCAGTGAGGGACAGGGCGCTGGAAACACCATATATTTT
CDR3aa: CASSEGQGAGNTIYF

v_gene: TRBV28
abundance: NA
d_gene: TRBD1
j_gene: TRBJ2-7
CDR3nt: TGTGCCAGCAGTGGGACAGGGAGCTCCTACGAGCAGTACTTC
CDR3aa: CASSGTGSSYEQYF

v_gene: TRBV19
abundance: NA
d_gene: NA
j_gene: TRBJ1-1
CDR3nt: TGTGCCAGTAGTTCACAAGCGACGGGGACTGAAGCTTTCTTT
CDR3aa: CASSSQATGTEAFF

v_gene: TRBV7-3
abundance: NA
d_gene: NA
j_gene: TRBJ2-7
CDR3nt: TGTGCCAGCAGTTTCGCAGGGTCCTACGAGCAGTACTTC
CDR3aa: CASSFAGSYEQYF

v_gene: TRBV28
abundance: NA
d_gene: TRBD1
j_gene: TRBJ1-1
CDR3nt: TGTGCCAGCAGTTTAAAAAGGGGGCAGGGCACTGAAGCTTTCTTT
CDR3aa: CASSLKRGQGTEAFF

v_gene: TRBV6-5
abundance: NA
d_gene: NA
j_gene: TRBJ1-1
CDR3nt: TGTGCCAGCAGTTACTATGGTGCGGCTGAAGCTTTCTTT
CDR3aa: CASSYYGAAEAFF

v_gene: TRBV5-4
abundance: NA
d_gene: NA
j_gene: TRBJ2-7
CDR3nt: TGTGCCAGCAGCAAATGGGACAACTCCTACGAGCAGTACTTC
CDR3aa: CASSKWDNSYEQYF

v_gene: TRBV7-3
abundance: NA
d_gene: NA
j_gene: TRBJ2-7
CDR3nt: TGTGCCAGCAGCTTAAGGTCATCCGGGGGCGAGCAGTACTTC
CDR3aa: CASSLRSSGGEQYF

v_gene: TRBV7-8
abundance: NA
d_gene: NA
j_gene: TRBJ1-2
CDR3nt: TGTGCCAGCAGCTTAGGTTCCAGGGATGGAGGCTACACCTTC
CDR3aa: CASSLGSRDGGYTF

v_gene: TRBV6-1
abundance: NA
d_gene: TRBD2
j_gene: TRBJ2-1
CDR3nt: TGTGCCAGCAGGACTAGCCCCTCCTACAATGAGCAGTTCTTC
CDR3aa: CASRTSPSYNEQFF

v_gene: TRBV4-3
abundance: few
d_gene: NA
j_gene: TRBJ2-3
CDR3nt: TGCGCCAGCAGCCAAGATTTCGGTGTTCGGGGTAGGACAGATACGCAGTATTTT
CDR3aa: CASSQDFGVRGRTDTQYF

v_gene: TRBV2
abundance: few
d_gene: NA
j_gene: TRBJ1-2
CDR3nt: TGTGCCAGCAGTGAATCTAACAGCGGCGGCTACACCTTC
CDR3aa: CASSESNSGGYTF

v_gene: TRBV5-1
abundance: NA
d_gene: NA
j_gene: TRBJ2-6
CDR3nt: TGCGCCAGCAGCTATGGGGGAGGCAACTCTGGGGCCAACGTCCTGACTTTC
CDR3aa: CASSYGGGNSGANVLTF

v_gene: TRBV19
abundance: NA
d_gene: NA
j_gene: TRBJ2-6
CDR3nt: TGTGCCAGTAGTACCCCCGTTCTCTCTGGGGCCAACGTCCTGACTTTC
CDR3aa: CASSTPVLSGANVLTF

v_gene: TRBV19
abundance: NA
d_gene: NA
j_gene: TRBJ1-4
CDR3nt: TGTGCCAGTAGTCAGGGCGCCAATGAAAAACTGTTTTTT
CDR3aa: CASSQGANEKLFF

v_gene: TRBV6-1
abundance: NA
d_gene: TRBD1
j_gene: TRBJ1-2
CDR3nt: TGTGCCGGAAAACAGACAGGGGTAAGGAGCGGCTACACCTTC
CDR3aa: CAGKQTGVRSGYTF

v_gene: TRBV27
abundance: NA
d_gene: NA
j_gene: TRBJ2-1
CDR3nt: TGTGCCAGCAGATCCCGGTGTGAGCAGTTCTTC
CDR3aa: CASRSRCEQFF

v_gene: TRBV9
abundance: NA
d_gene: NA
j_gene: TRBJ2-3
CDR3nt: TGTGCCAGCAGCGCCATGGGGGGAGGAAGCACAGATACGCAGTATTTT
CDR3aa: CASSAMGGGSTDTQYF